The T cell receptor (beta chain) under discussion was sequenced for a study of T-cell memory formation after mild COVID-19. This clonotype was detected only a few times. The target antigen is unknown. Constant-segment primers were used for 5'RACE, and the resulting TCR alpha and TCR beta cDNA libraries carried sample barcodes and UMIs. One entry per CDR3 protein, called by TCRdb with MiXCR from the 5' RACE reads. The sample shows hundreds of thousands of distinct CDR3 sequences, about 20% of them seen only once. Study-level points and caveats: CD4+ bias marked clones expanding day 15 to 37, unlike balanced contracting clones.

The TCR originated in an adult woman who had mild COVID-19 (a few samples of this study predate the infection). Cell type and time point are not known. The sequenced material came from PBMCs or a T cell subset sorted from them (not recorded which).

The CDR3 sequence is CSVEDRGSYGYTF. The CDR3 coding sequence is TGCAGCGTTGAAGATCGAGGCAGTTATGGCTACACCTTC. The V call is TRBV29-1, the J call TRBJ1-2; no firm D call. The CDR3 has 13 amino acids. Looked up from germline, CDR1 is SQVTM and CDR2 is ANQGSEA. Deletions cut 0 bases from V and 5 bases from J, with 10 bases between.